This record concerns one TCR beta chain sequence. Its target is not known. TCRdb itself ran the 5' RACE reads through MiXCR, one entry per CDR3 protein. The table includes under 300,000 distinct CDR3 sequences, 7.5% to 10% detected once. These data belong to a study of T-cell memory formation after mild COVID-19. Looking at the study overall: Clusters of TCRs were largely donor specific. Study outcomes and limitations: Mainly in CM and EM were contracting CD4+ clones; CD8+ were in EMRA. The pre-infection memory compartment contained some responding clones, suggesting cross-reactive memory joined.

The CDR3 consists of 20 residues. The germline V gene has CDR1 SGHDT and CDR2 YYEEEE. V lost 3 bases, J lost 2 bases, and 14 bases stayed unmatched. The receptor's source is a man younger than 30 who had mild COVID-19 (a few samples of this study predate the infection). Cell type and time point are not known. The chain recombines TRBV5-6 with TRBJ2-5, with 15 bases matching TRBD2. Specimen: PBMCs or a T cell subset sorted from them (not recorded which). This CDR3 is CASSSGLAGGPRTRQETQYF. CDR3 DNA: TGTGCCAGCAGCTCGGGACTAGCGGGGGGCCCAAGGACCCGTCAAGAGACCCAGTACTTC.